Listed below are T cell receptor beta chains from one sample, sequenced in a study of OX40 agonist ivuxolimab in advanced cancers. Data came from immunoSEQ multiplex PCR; TCRdb stores just in-frame clones and leaves some out. The sample records about 69,000 clones, approximately 91% being singletons. The sample consisted of CD4+ or CD8+ T cells sorted from blood, taken in a trial of the OX40 agonist ivuxolimab. The receptors here all came from an adult with an advanced solid tumor such as melanoma, head and neck, liver or kidney cancer. Both conserved end residues are part of each CDR3. The D gene is left open where the match is weak. Clone size is shown for a subset of rows, as once, few, many or a class of expanded clone.

TRBJ2-7 TRBV6-5 TRBD2 - TGTGCCAGCAGGAGAGCTAGCGGGAGAGGCCACGAGCAGTACTTC CASRRASGRGHEQYF
TRBJ2-2 TRBV19 - - TGTGCCAGTAGTATTTTAGCGGTTACGAACACCGGGGAGCTGTTTTTT CASSILAVTNTGELFF
TRBJ2-7 TRBV28 TRBD1 - TGTGCCAGCAGTAGAGGGACAGGGTACGAGCAGTACTTC CASSRGTGYEQYF
TRBJ2-4 TRBV19 TRBD1 - TGTGCCAGTAGTCGATCGGGACAGGGGTTGGACTTC CASSRSGQGLDF
TRBJ1-2 TRBV11-2 - - TGTGCCAGCAGCTTAGGAGTAATTAACTATGGCTACACCTTC CASSLGVINYGYTF
TRBJ1-1 TRBV19 - - TGTGCCAGTCAACACAGGGTTAGGAACACTGAAGCTTTCTTT CASQHRVRNTEAFF
TRBJ2-2 TRBV6-1 - - TGTGCCAGCAGTGAATTGGGGGGTGGGGGACCCAACACCGGGGAGCTGTTTTTT CASSELGGGGPNTGELFF
TRBJ2-4 TRBV19 - - TGTGCCAGTAGTATAGGTCCCGGACTAGCCAAAAACATTCAGTACTTC CASSIGPGLAKNIQYF
TRBJ2-2 TRBV10-3 TRBD2 - TGTGCCATCGGATGGACTAGCGGGAGGAACACCGGGGAGCTGTTTTTT CAIGWTSGRNTGELFF
TRBJ2-1 TRBV10-1 - - TGCGCCAGGCCTTCCCGGGGGAGGCCCAACAATCAGCAGTTCTTC CARPSRGRPNNQQFF
TRBJ1-1 TRBV6-6 - - TGTGCCAGCAGGACGGGACAGAACACTGAAGCTTTCTTT CASRTGQNTEAFF
TRBJ2-5 TRBV6-6 TRBD1 - TGTGCCAGCAGTTACAGAGGGGGCTGGGAGACCCAGTACTTC CASSYRGGWETQYF
TRBJ2-5 TRBV2 TRBD2 few TGTGCCAGCAGTGCAGGTGGCGGGGGGGAGACCCAGTACTTC CASSAGGGGETQYF
TRBJ2-7 TRBV11-2 TRBD1 - TGTGCCAGCAGCACAAACAGGGGGGCCTACGAGCAGTACTTC CASSTNRGAYEQYF
TRBJ1-1 TRBV7-8 - - TGTGCCAGCAGCTCCCCCGGGACCCAACCGGACACTGAAGCTTTCTTT CASSSPGTQPDTEAFF
TRBJ2-1 TRBV6-5 TRBD2 once TGTGCCAGCAGGATAGCGGGAGAGTCCTACAATGAGCAGTTCTTC CASRIAGESYNEQFF
TRBJ1-3 TRBV4-2 - - TGTGCCAGCAGCCAAGACTCTATTCCTCGCGGGAGGTACCTCTCTGGAAACACCATATATTTT CASSQDSIPRGRYLSGNTIYF
TRBJ2-1 TRBV21-1 - - TGTGCCAGCAGCATCCGGACAGTTCAGTTCTCCTACAATGAGCAGTTCTTC CASSIRTVQFSYNEQFF
TRBJ1-4 TRBV5-6 - - TGTGCCAGCAGCTCACCGCCGGGCGGGAAACTGTTTTTT CASSSPPGGKLFF
TRBJ2-7 TRBV7-6 TRBD2 - TGTGCCAGCAGCCGACCGTCTAGCGGAACTCTACCCCACGAGCAGTACTTC CASSRPSSGTLPHEQYF
TRBJ2-7 TRBV19 TRBD2 - TGTGCCAGTAGTATCCTAGCGGGGTACTACGAGCAGTACTTC CASSILAGYYEQYF
TRBJ1-6 TRBV30 - - TGTGCCTGGAGGGCCCGGGGAGAGTCACCCCTCCACTTT CAWRARGESPLHF
TRBJ2-5 TRBV4-1 - - TGCGCCAGCAGCCAAGTCGTAGGGGAGACCCAGTACTTC CASSQVVGETQYF
TRBJ1-3 TRBV29-1 - - TGCAGCGGTTTCTCTGGAAACACCATATATTTT CSGFSGNTIYF
TRBJ2-4 TRBV28 - - TGTGCCAGTTCCGAGGCGGGGAAAGGAGCCAAAAACATTCAGTACTTC CASSEAGKGAKNIQYF
TRBJ2-1 TRBV29-1 TRBD2 - TGCAGCGTTGAATGGCTAGCGGGAGGGCCGAGGTTCTTC CSVEWLAGGPRFF
TRBJ2-5 TRBV7-9 TRBD2 - TGTGCCAGCAGGGTAGCGGGAGGTGAGACCCAGTACTTC CASRVAGGETQYF
TRBJ2-7 TRBV6-6 TRBD1 - TGTGCCAGCAGCCAATCGACAGGGGGCTCGAGGGAGCAGTACTTC CASSQSTGGSREQYF
TRBJ2-1 TRBV7-6 - - TGTGCCAGCAGCTCTCACGGGGCTTTTAGCTCCTACAATGAGCAGTTCTTC CASSSHGAFSSYNEQFF
TRBJ1-5 TRBV4-1 TRBD1 - TGCGCCAGCAGCCAAGTCGGGGGGACAGAGAATCAGCCCCAGCATTTT CASSQVGGTENQPQHF
TRBJ1-6 TRBV23-1 TRBD1 - TGCGCCAGCAGTCCCGGCAGGGGGCTTTCACCCCTCCACTTT CASSPGRGLSPLHF
TRBJ2-5 TRBV7-8 - - TGTGCCAGCAGCCCCCCCTCGAGGGCCCAAGAGACCCAGTACTTC CASSPPSRAQETQYF